The 5 T cell receptor beta chains presented below share a single source sample, sequenced in a study of cytomegalovirus exposure and HLA in healthy donors. Use of 60 Vbeta and 13 Jbeta primers characterized the PCR. Repertoires were generated with immunoSEQ multiplex PCR, while TCRdb's copy carries only in-frame clones and drops some. The sample lists about 130,000 clones, 70% to 85% occurring once. The specimen sequenced was PBMCs. The receptor source for this set is a male donor in good health and CMV-seropositive.

This chain's CDR3 is CASSQNPTGVPNEKLFF. CDR3 coding DNA: TGCGCCAGCAGCCAAAACCCCACAGGGGTCCCTAATGAAAAACTGTTTTTT. The chain joins TRBV4-1 to TRBJ1-4; 7 bases agree with TRBD1. Per the germline V gene, CDR1 is MGHRA and CDR2 is YSYEKL. V shed 2 bases, J shed 3 bases, and the junction held 9 bases outside the gene matches. There are 17 residues in the CDR3.

This clone was observed a single time. The V call is TRBV7-3, the J call TRBJ2-3, with D tentatively TRBD2 (5 bases). CDR3 length equals 15 residues. V lost 0 bases and J 3 bases, leaving 10 bases between the germline ends. The germline V gene encodes CDR1 SGHTA and CDR2 FQGTGA. The CDR3 region is CASSLTGVRTDTQYF. The CDR3 bases are TGTGCCAGCAGCTTAACGGGAGTGAGGACAGATACGCAGTATTTT.

This clone was observed once. The chain recombines TRBV6-1 with TRBJ2-7; 8 nucleotides match TRBD1. The CDR3 covers 16 residues. The V gene end was trimmed by 4 bases and the J gene end by 2 bases; junction bases not matched to a gene: 10. CDR1 is MNHNS, CDR2 SASEGT, per germline. As DNA, the CDR3 is TGTGCCAGCAGTGTACGACAGGGGACTCTGGCCTACGAGCAGTACTTC. Its protein product is CASSVRQGTLAYEQYF.

The chain joins TRBV2 to TRBJ1-1, with 7 bases that match TRBD1. V was clipped by 6 bases and J by 3 bases; unmatched bases: 4. This CDR3 is 13 amino acids long. Germline V gives CDR1 SNHLY, CDR2 FYNNEI. CDR3 protein: CASSRQGHTEAFF. The CDR3 region has the DNA TGTGCCAGCAGCAGACAGGGTCACACTGAAGCTTTCTTT.

This chain uses TRBV28 with TRBJ1-5; 8 bases align to TRBD1. The CDR3 has 14 amino acids. Germline trimming cut 9 bases from V and 5 bases from J; bases unmatched to any gene: 9. The germline gives CDR1 MDHEN, CDR2 SYDVKM. CDR3: CASSRQGYDQPQHF. Written as DNA, the CDR3 is TGTGCCAGTTCCCGACAGGGGTATGATCAGCCCCAGCATTTT.